The 25 T cell receptor beta chains listed next were all sequenced from one sample in a study of blood T cell repertoires in COVID-19. TCRdb keeps only in-frame clones here, not all; method: immunoSEQ multiplex PCR. The sample yields around 360,000 clones, around 87% seen once. The material sequenced was peripheral blood. These receptors were collected from a woman aged 25 to 39 with COVID-19, enrolled during active disease.

V gene TRBV25-1 combines with J gene TRBJ2-1; 8 bases line up with TRBD2. This CDR3 is built from 15 residues. Trimming cost V 9 bases and J 5 bases; bases outside gene matches: 12. Per the germline V gene, CDR1 is MGHDK and CDR2 is SYGVNS. The CDR3 here is CASTLSGSNHNEQFF. CDR3 DNA: TGTGCCAGTACCCTGAGCGGGAGTAATCACAATGAGCAGTTCTTC.

The rearrangement links TRBV2 to TRBJ2-7; 7 positions match TRBD1. There are 15 residues in the CDR3. V was clipped by 6 bases and J by 1 base; unmatched bases: 9. CDR1 and CDR2 (germline): SNHLY, FYNNEI. Written as DNA, the CDR3 is TGTGCCAGCAGCCCTCAGGGGGTCGCTTCCTACGAGCAGTACTTC. It yields the protein CASSPQGVASYEQYF.

J is TRBJ2-1 and V is TRBV5-6, with 8 positions matching TRBD2. The J segment lost 8 bases and the V segment lost 0 bases, leaving 13 bases of the junction unmatched. CDR1 is SGHDT and CDR2 is YYEEEE in the germline V gene. The CDR3 runs to 17 residues. The CDR3 spells CASSLETRGGPRDEQFF. In DNA, the CDR3 is TGTGCCAGCAGCTTGGAAACCCGGGGGGGACCCAGGGATGAGCAGTTCTTC.

V is TRBV7-2 and J is TRBJ2-3, with 10 bases matching TRBD1. The CDR3 extends over 14 amino acids. Germline loops: CDR1 SGHTA, CDR2 FQGNSA. V dropped 5 bases and J dropped 4; count of bases not matched to a gene: 3. As DNA, the CDR3 is TGTGCCAGCAGCCTGGACAGGGGGGCAGATACGCAGTATTTT. Its protein product is CASSLDRGADTQYF.

This clone has just one count. The CDR3 loop reads CASSFVRRNTEAFF. The CDR3 DNA sequence: TGTGCCAGCAGTTTTGTCCGGAGGAACACTGAAGCTTTCTTT. V usage is TRBV28 and J usage is TRBJ1-1; D uncertain. The germline gives CDR1 MDHEN, CDR2 SYDVKM. The V gene lost 3 bases and the J gene lost 1 base, with 9 bases spanning the gap. The CDR3 loop spans 14 amino acids.

The table lists this clone with a count of one. The V gene is TRBV5-1, the J gene TRBJ1-4; D uncertain. Germline assignment: CDR1 SGHRS and CDR2 YFSETQ. The CDR3 runs to 14 residues. V lost 2 bases and J 5 bases, leaving 10 bases between the germline ends. The CDR3 DNA reads as TGCGCCAGCAGCTTTTTACCAGGCAATGAAAAACTGTTTTTT. The encoded protein is CASSFLPGNEKLFF.

The CDR3 bases are TGTGCCAGCAGCCCCCAAGGGGGGAACACCGGGGAGCTGTTTTTT. This gives the protein CASSPQGGNTGELFF. The rearrangement links TRBV7-3 to TRBJ2-2; possible D gene TRBD1, 6 bases. The CDR3 spans 15 residues. Germline CDR1 reads SGHTA; CDR2 reads FQGTGA. V gave up 5 bases and J gave up 1 base, with 11 bases separating them.

The chain links TRBV5-1 to TRBJ2-7; TRBD1 aligns across 9 bases. The CDR3 contains 14 residues. V dropped 0 bases and J dropped 6; count of bases not matched to a gene: 4. From germline, CDR1 is SGHRS and CDR2 YFSETQ. CDR3 nucleotides: TGCGCCAGCAGCTTGGGTTCGACAGGGGGCGAGCAGTACTTC. Its translation is CASSLGSTGGEQYF.

V and J are TRBV12-3 or TRBV12-4 and TRBJ2-7; D might be TRBD1 (5 bases). Trimming removed 0 bases from V and 6 bases from J, with 9 bases in between. The CDR3 sequence is 13 residues long. The CDR3 DNA sequence: TGTGCCAGCAGTTTAGCGGAGCAGGGCGAGCAGTACTTC. Encoded protein: CASSLAEQGEQYF.

The rearrangement uses TRBV7-2 and TRBJ1-2; D might be TRBD1 (5 bases). V was pared by 1 base and J by 7 bases, with 19 bases between. The germline V gene encodes CDR1 SGHTA and CDR2 FQGNSA. The CDR3 runs 16 residues. The CDR3 here is CASSLGPSGTTPGYTF. DNA for the CDR3: TGTGCCAGCAGCTTAGGACCATCCGGGACTACTCCTGGCTACACCTTC. The full variable domain, with the rest looked up from reference TRBV7-2 and TRBJ1-2, is GAGVSQSPSNKVTEKGKDVELRCDPISGHTALYWYRQSLGQGLEFLIYFQGNSAPDKSGLPSDRFSAERTGGSVSTLTIQRTQQEDSAVYLCASSLGPSGTTPGYTFGSGTRLTVV.

This rearrangement joins TRBV29-1 to TRBJ2-1, with D unresolved. V was shortened by 1 base and J by 4 bases, with 5 bases between the two germline ends. This CDR3 region has 12 residues. CDR1 is SQVTM and CDR2 is ANQGSEA in the germline V gene. This CDR3 is CSVEARYNEQFF. The CDR3 nucleotides read TGCAGCGTTGAAGCGCGGTACAATGAGCAGTTCTTC.

The V and J genes are TRBV24-1 and TRBJ2-5; 9 bases are a match to TRBD1. In germline, CDR1 is KGHDR, CDR2 SFDVKD. The length of the CDR3 is 13 residues. Trimming cost V 7 bases and J 7 bases; bases outside gene matches: 6. The CDR3 DNA reads TGTGCCACCAGCTCCCCGGGACAGGGGACCCAGTACTTC. Protein sequence: CATSSPGQGTQYF.

The genes are TRBV7-3 and TRBJ2-5; a weak D match, TRBD1 (6 bases). Between the trimmed V and J ends, which lost 5 bases and 5 bases, there was a span of 12 bases. Germline V gene data show CDR1 as SGHTA and CDR2 as FQGTGA. The CDR3 runs to 13 residues. CDR3 in DNA: TGTGCCAGCAGCGAACAGGGTTTGGAGACCCAGTACTTC. This sequence encodes CASSEQGLETQYF.

A single count supports this clone. The chain carries TRBV27 and TRBJ1-1, with D possibly TRBD1 on 6 matching bases. Trimming cost V 3 bases and J 7 bases, with 12 bases left between them. CDR1 and CDR2 (germline): MNHEY, SMNVEV (reference sequence). The CDR3 runs to 13 residues. CDR3 in DNA: TGTGCCAGCAGTTTCCTTGGACAGTTTGAAGCTTTCTTT. It specifies CASSFLGQFEAFF.

The chain recombines TRBV6-5 with TRBJ1-1, with D tentatively TRBD1 (5 bases). CDR3 size: 13 residues. Looked up from germline, CDR1 is MNHEY and CDR2 is SVGAGI. Trimming pared 10 bases from V and 1 base from J, leaving 13 bases between. This CDR3 reads CATHSRENTEAFF. In DNA form, the CDR3 reads TGTGCCACCCATTCCAGGGAGAACACTGAAGCTTTCTTT.

This chain joins TRBV6-2 or TRBV6-3 and TRBJ2-1, with D perhaps matching TRBD1 (9 bases). The germline V and J ends were trimmed by 2 bases and 1 base, with 24 bases remaining between them. The CDR3 has 20 amino acids. Germline CDR1 is MNHEY and CDR2 is SVGEGT. This CDR3 reads CASSYRDRVWASGSYNEQFF. The CDR3 DNA sequence: TGTGCCAGCAGTTACCGGGACAGGGTGTGGGCTAGCGGGTCCTACAATGAGCAGTTCTTC.

This rearrangement joins TRBV6-5 to TRBJ2-7; 10 positions match TRBD2. Germline CDR1 is MNHEY and CDR2 is SVGAGI. This CDR3 comprises 16 residues. V shed 0 bases, J shed 2 bases, and the junction held 4 bases outside the gene matches. The CDR3 spells CASSYSIGTSAYEQYF. The DNA for the CDR3 is TGTGCCAGCAGTTACTCGATTGGGACTAGCGCCTACGAGCAGTACTTC.

This chain uses TRBV6-5 with TRBJ2-1; 8 bases match TRBD2. CDR3 length: 14 residues. Germline CDR1 reads MNHEY; CDR2 reads SVGAGI. V gave up 7 bases and J gave up 9 bases; unmatched junction bases: 11. DNA of the CDR3: TGTGCCAGCAACTCAGCGGGAGAGGGTCCTGAGCAGTTCTTC. This gives the protein CASNSAGEGPEQFF.

This chain uses TRBV5-1 with TRBJ1-6; D gene unclear. Germline V gives CDR1 SGHRS, CDR2 YFSETQ. V was shortened by 1 base and J by 4 bases, with 6 bases between the two germline ends. The CDR3 has 14 residues. CDR3 in amino acids: CASSLTDYNSPLHF. In nucleotides, the CDR3 is TGCGCCAGCAGCTTGACAGATTATAATTCACCCCTCCACTTT.

J is TRBJ2-1 and V is TRBV3-1 (or the pseudogene TRBV3-2), with 14 bases matching TRBD2. Germline CDR1 LGHDT, CDR2 YNNKEL (reference sequence). This CDR3 is 16 amino acids long. V shed 3 bases, J shed 9 bases, and the junction held 7 bases outside the gene matches. DNA of the CDR3: TGTGCCAGCAGCCAGGGACTAGCGGGAGATGGGAGTGAGCAGTTCTTC. Its protein product is CASSQGLAGDGSEQFF.

The chain couples TRBV23-1 to TRBJ2-2; D is perhaps TRBD1 (5 bases). TRBV23-1 is classed as an ORF, of uncertain function. This CDR3 spans 15 amino acids. The ends were cut back, 3 bases at V and 1 base at J, with 9 bases in the middle. The CDR3 sequence is CASSHEQENTGELFF. DNA of the CDR3: TGCGCCAGCAGTCACGAACAGGAGAACACCGGGGAGCTGTTTTTT.

V usage is TRBV9 and J usage is TRBJ2-5; 7 nucleotides align to TRBD1. CDR1 is SGDLS, CDR2 YYNGEE, per germline. The junction had 7 bases not matched to a gene; V was cut back by 4 bases and J by 1 base. The CDR3 extends over 15 amino acids. CDR3 in amino acids: CASSPRTGSQETQYF. CDR3 nucleotides: TGTGCCAGCAGCCCCCGGACAGGCAGCCAAGAGACCCAGTACTTC.

The chain has TRBV24-1 and TRBJ2-3; TRBD1 aligns across 8 bases. The CDR3 contains 15 residues. The V gene end was trimmed by 6 bases and the J gene end by 0 bases; junction bases not matched to a gene: 4. Per germline, CDR1 KGHDR and CDR2 SFDVKD. CDR3 coding DNA: TGTGCCACCAGTACGTCAGGGGGCAGCACAGATACGCAGTATTTT. Protein: CATSTSGGSTDTQYF.

The gene calls are TRBV7-9 and TRBJ1-2; perhaps TRBD1 as D (5 bases). Looked up from germline, CDR1 is SEHNR and CDR2 is FQNEAQ (reference sequence). V was trimmed by 0 bases and J by 1 base, leaving 9 bases between them. This CDR3 comprises 15 residues. The CDR3 sequence is CASSLAAGINYGYTF. The CDR3 nucleotides read TGTGCCAGCAGCTTAGCGGCAGGGATTAACTATGGCTACACCTTC.

The chain is built from TRBV30 and TRBJ2-2; D is ambiguous. V was pared by 3 bases and J by 2 bases, with 10 bases between. CDR1 GTSNPN and CDR2 SVGIG come from the germline V gene (reference sequence). The CDR3 totals 14 residues. CDR3 residues: CAWSAVLNTGELFF. The CDR3 nucleotides read TGTGCCTGGAGCGCGGTACTAAACACCGGGGAGCTGTTTTTT.